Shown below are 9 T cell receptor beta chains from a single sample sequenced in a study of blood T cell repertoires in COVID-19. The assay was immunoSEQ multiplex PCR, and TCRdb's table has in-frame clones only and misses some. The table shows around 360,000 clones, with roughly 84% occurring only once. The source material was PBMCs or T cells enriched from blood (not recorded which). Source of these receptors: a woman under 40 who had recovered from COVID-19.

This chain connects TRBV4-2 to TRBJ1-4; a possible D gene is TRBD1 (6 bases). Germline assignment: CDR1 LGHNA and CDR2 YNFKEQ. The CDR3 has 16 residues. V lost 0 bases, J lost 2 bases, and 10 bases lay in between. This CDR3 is CASSQDRGGTNEKLFF. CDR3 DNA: TGTGCCAGCAGCCAAGACAGGGGAGGGACTAATGAAAAACTGTTTTTT.

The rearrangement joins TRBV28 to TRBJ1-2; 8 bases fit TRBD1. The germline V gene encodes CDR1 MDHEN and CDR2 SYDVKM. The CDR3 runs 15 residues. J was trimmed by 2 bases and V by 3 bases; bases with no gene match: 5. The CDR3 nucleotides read TGTGCCAGCAGTTTGTCCCGGACAGGGAACTATGGCTACACCTTC. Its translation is CASSLSRTGNYGYTF.

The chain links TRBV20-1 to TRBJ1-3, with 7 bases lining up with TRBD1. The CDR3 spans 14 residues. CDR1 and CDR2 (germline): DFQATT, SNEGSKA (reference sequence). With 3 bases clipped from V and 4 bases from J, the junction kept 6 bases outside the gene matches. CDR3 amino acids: CSASATGVGNTIYF. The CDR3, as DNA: TGCAGTGCTAGTGCCACAGGGGTGGGAAACACCATATATTTT.

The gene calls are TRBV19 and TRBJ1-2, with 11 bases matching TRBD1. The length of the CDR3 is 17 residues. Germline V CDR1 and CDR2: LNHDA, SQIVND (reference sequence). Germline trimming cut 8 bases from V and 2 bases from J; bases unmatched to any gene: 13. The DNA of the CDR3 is TGTGCCAGTGCCTCGACTCCCGGGACAGGGGGAAACTATGGCTACACCTTC. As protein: CASASTPGTGGNYGYTF. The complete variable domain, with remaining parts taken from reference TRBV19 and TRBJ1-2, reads DGGITQSPKYLFRKEGQNVTLSCEQNLNHDAMYWYRQDPGQGLRLIYYSQIVNDFQKGDIAEGYSVSREKKESFPLTVTSAQKNPTAFYLCASASTPGTGGNYGYTFGSGTRLTVV.

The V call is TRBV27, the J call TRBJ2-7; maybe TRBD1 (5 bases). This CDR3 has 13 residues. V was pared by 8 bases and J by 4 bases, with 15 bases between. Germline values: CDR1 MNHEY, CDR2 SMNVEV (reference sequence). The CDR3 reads CASPVRAIYEQYF. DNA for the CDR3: TGTGCCAGCCCGGTCAGGGCGATATACGAGCAGTACTTC.

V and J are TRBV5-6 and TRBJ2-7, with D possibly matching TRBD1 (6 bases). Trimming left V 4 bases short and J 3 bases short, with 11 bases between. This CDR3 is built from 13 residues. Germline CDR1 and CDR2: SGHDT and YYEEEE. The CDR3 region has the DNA TGTGCCAGCAGCAGGGGGTGGGGCTACGAGCAGTACTTC. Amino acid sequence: CASSRGWGYEQYF.

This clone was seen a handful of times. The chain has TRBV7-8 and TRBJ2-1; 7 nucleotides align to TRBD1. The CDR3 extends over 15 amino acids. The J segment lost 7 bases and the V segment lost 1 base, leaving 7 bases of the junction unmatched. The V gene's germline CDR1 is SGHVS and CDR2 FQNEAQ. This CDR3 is CASSLVQGQANEQFF. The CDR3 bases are TGTGCCAGCAGCTTAGTCCAAGGACAGGCTAATGAGCAGTTCTTC.

The CDR3 nucleotides are TGTGCCAGCAGTCTTTCGGGGGGGCCCTTGTGGTTCTTC. Encoded protein: CASSLSGGPLWFF. This rearrangement joins TRBV12-3 or TRBV12-4 to TRBJ2-1; TRBD2 agrees at 8 bases. J was trimmed by 15 bases and V by 5 bases; bases with no gene match: 12. The CDR3 is 13 amino acids.

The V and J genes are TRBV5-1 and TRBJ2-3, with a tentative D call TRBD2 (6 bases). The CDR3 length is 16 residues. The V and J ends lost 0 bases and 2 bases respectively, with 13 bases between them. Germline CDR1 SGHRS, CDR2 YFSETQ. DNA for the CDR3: TGCGCCAGCAGCTTGGTGGGCGGGGATATCACAGATACGCAGTATTTT. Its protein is CASSLVGGDITDTQYF. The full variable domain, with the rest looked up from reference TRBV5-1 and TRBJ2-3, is KAGVTQTPRYLIKTRGQQVTLSCSPISGHRSVSWYQQTPGQGLQFLFEYFSETQRNKGNFPGRFSGRQFSNSRSEMNVSTLELGDSALYLCASSLVGGDITDTQYFGPGTRLTVL.